This TCR beta chain was captured in a study of patients and donors after allogeneic stem cell transplantation. TCRdb called the RT-PCR reads again in MiXCR, with one record for every CDR3 protein. This sample has over 150,000 distinct CDR3 sequences, with approximately 31% found just once. This clonotype has only a few counts. V was clipped by 5 bases and J by 0 bases, with 14 bases between them. This CDR3 has 16 amino acids. Germline V gene data show CDR1 as MDHEN and CDR2 as SYDVKM. Sequencing was carried out using blood, either unsorted or a sorted T cell fraction (not recorded which). This receptor was obtained from a human donor who was either an allogeneic HSCT recipient or a stem cell or donor lymphocyte infusion donor (not recorded which). It is not recorded whose cells these are; they may come from a transplant donor. The genes are TRBV28 and TRBJ2-1; a possible D gene is TRBD2 (5 bases). CDR3 sequence (DNA): TGTGCCAGCAGTGTCGCTAGCACCAGCTCCTACAATGAGCAGTTCTTC. Translation: CASSVASTSSYNEQFF.